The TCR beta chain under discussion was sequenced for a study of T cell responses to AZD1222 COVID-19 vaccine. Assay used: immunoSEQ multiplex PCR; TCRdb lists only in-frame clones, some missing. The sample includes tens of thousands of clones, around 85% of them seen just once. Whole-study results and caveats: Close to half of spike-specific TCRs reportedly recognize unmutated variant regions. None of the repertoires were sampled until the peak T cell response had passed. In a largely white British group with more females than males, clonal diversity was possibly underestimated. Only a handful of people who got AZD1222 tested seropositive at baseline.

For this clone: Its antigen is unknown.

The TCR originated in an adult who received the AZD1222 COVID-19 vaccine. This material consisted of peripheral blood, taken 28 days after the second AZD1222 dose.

The CDR3: CASSQQVNEKLFF. CDR3 nucleotides: TGTGCCAGCAGTCAACAGGTGAATGAAAAACTGTTTTTT. The chain links TRBV6-5 to TRBJ1-4; tentative D call: TRBD1 (5 bases). The CDR3 length is 13 residues. V was trimmed by 5 bases and J by 5 bases, leaving 9 bases between them. CDR1 and CDR2 from the germline V gene are MNHEY and SVGAGI.